The 28 T cell receptor beta chains below were found in one sample sequenced in a study of CD8 T cells in Susac syndrome. cDNA came from about 0.5 to 1 ug RNA primed by random hexamers. Each CDR3 protein gets one entry after TCRdb re-called the immunoSEQ multiplex PCR reads with MiXCR. This sample has around 110,000 distinct CDR3 sequences, with less than 95% found just once. The sequencing input was CD8+ T cells from PBMCs. The receptors stem from a human donor with Susac syndrome.

This chain links TRBV27 with TRBJ2-1; D is possibly TRBD1 or TRBD2 (5 bases each). The CDR3 has 15 amino acids. Germline V CDR1 and CDR2: MNHEY, SMNVEV (reference sequence). V dropped 0 bases and J dropped 5 bases, with 11 bases sitting between them. The CDR3 nucleotides are TGTGCCAGCAGTTTATCTCGGGGCCTGCACAATGAGCAGTTCTTC. It yields the protein CASSLSRGLHNEQFF.

The CDR3 DNA sequence: TGTGCCAGCAGCGGTACTACAGGATGGGGGGAAGCTTTCTTT. The encoded protein is CASSGTTGWGEAFF. The chain uses TRBV9 and TRBJ1-1; TRBD1 might be the D (5 bases). Trimming removed 3 bases at V and 8 bases at J, with 17 bases between. The CDR3 covers 14 residues. CDR1 is SGDLS, CDR2 YYNGEE, per germline.

The genes are TRBV7-2 and TRBJ2-5; D is perhaps TRBD2 (5 bases). The CDR3 is 15 amino acids. V dropped 2 bases and J dropped 1 base, with 11 bases sitting between them. CDR1 and CDR2 (germline): SGHTA, FQGNSA. The CDR3 nucleotides are TGTGCCAGCAGCTTAAATGAGCGGTCCCAAGAGACCCAGTACTTC. Its translation: CASSLNERSQETQYF.

The V and J genes are TRBV9 and TRBJ1-5; TRBD1 matches 8 bases. The CDR3 spans 15 residues. The J segment lost 2 bases and the V segment lost 2 bases, leaving 3 bases of the junction unmatched. Looked up from germline, CDR1 is SGDLS and CDR2 is YYNGEE. The CDR3 DNA reads as TGTGCCAGCAGCGTGACGGGACAGGGCAATCAGCCCCAGCATTTT. It codes for CASSVTGQGNQPQHF.

The V gene is TRBV11-2, the J gene TRBJ2-1, with 11 bases fitting TRBD2. Germline CDR1 is SGHAT and CDR2 is FQNNGV. The trim removed 5 bases at V and 2 bases at J, leaving 2 bases unmatched. The CDR3 spans 15 residues. The CDR3 is CASSRSGGAYNEQFF. CDR3 nucleotides: TGTGCCAGCAGCCGTAGCGGGGGGGCCTACAATGAGCAGTTCTTC. Combining the CDR3 with reference TRBV11-2 and TRBJ2-1 gives the whole variable domain EAGVAQSPRYKIIEKRQSVAFWCNPISGHATLYWYQQILGQGPKLLIQFQNNGVVDDSQLPKDRFSAERLKGVDSTLKIQPAKLEDSAVYLCASSRSGGAYNEQFFGPGTRLTVL.

V is TRBV20-1 and J is TRBJ2-1; TRBD1 agrees at 8 bases. CDR1 is DFQATT and CDR2 is SNEGSKA in the germline V gene (reference sequence). After removal of 5 bases from V and 7 bases from J, the junction contained 1 base not matched to a gene. This CDR3 is built from 11 residues. The CDR3 spells CSAGTGNEQFF. The CDR3 DNA is TGCAGTGCTGGGACAGGAAATGAGCAGTTCTTC.

The chain joins TRBV6-1 to TRBJ2-7; unclear D gene. The CDR3 spans 12 residues. Looked up from germline, CDR1 is MNHNS and CDR2 is SASEGT. Trimming took 4 bases from V and 7 from J, leaving 11 bases between them. The CDR3: CASSGPSGEQYF. DNA for the CDR3: TGTGCCAGCAGTGGGCCGTCCGGGGAGCAGTACTTC.

The chain has TRBV7-3 and TRBJ2-1; 9 bases fit TRBD1. The CDR3 contains 15 residues. V gave up 3 bases and J gave up 7 bases; unmatched junction bases: 7. Germline values: CDR1 SGHTA, CDR2 FQGTGA. This chain's CDR3 is CASSFSGQGRNEQFF. The DNA for the CDR3 is TGTGCCAGCAGCTTTTCGGGACAGGGAAGAAATGAGCAGTTCTTC.

In its sample, this clonotype was seen once. This chain connects TRBV5-1 to TRBJ1-2; unclear D gene. This CDR3 comprises 14 residues. Trimming cost V 4 bases and J 8 bases, with 18 bases left between them. CDR1 and CDR2 (germline): SGHRS, YFSETQ. DNA for the CDR3: TGCGCCAGCAGCCCGGACGTACCAAGGAGCGGCTACACCTTC. Its translation is CASSPDVPRSGYTF.

The chain combines TRBV20-1 with TRBJ2-1, with TRBD2 matching over 12 bases. Trimming cost V 1 base and J 8 bases; bases outside gene matches: 6. The germline V gene has CDR1 DFQATT and CDR2 SNEGSKA (reference sequence). This CDR3 is built from 15 residues. CDR3 protein: CSARVRTSGVYEQFF. As DNA, the CDR3 is TGCAGTGCTAGAGTTAGGACTAGCGGGGTGTATGAGCAGTTCTTC.

The rearrangement joins TRBV11-2 to TRBJ2-2, with a weak D call TRBD2 (6 bases). CDR3 length: 11 residues. In germline, CDR1 is SGHAT, CDR2 FQNNGV. V gave up 8 bases and J gave up 6 bases, with 7 bases separating them. CDR3 coding DNA: TGTGCCAGCCGCGGGGCCGGGGAGCTGTTTTTT. Its protein product is CASRGAGELFF.

The rearrangement joins TRBV14 to TRBJ1-6; TRBD1 aligns across 9 bases. J lost 7 bases, V lost 4 bases, and 8 bases had no gene match. This CDR3 region has 16 residues. The V gene's germline CDR1 is SGHDN and CDR2 FVKESK. The CDR3 sequence is CASSPQSGQGNSPLHF. Here the CDR3 DNA reads TGTGCCAGCAGCCCCCAGTCGGGACAGGGCAATTCACCCCTCCACTTT.

This clonotype was counted once. The DNA of the CDR3 is TGCGCCAGCAGCGAAGTAGCGGGGGGCAGCACAGATACGCAGTATTTT. It codes for CASSEVAGGSTDTQYF. The chain uses TRBV5-1 and TRBJ2-3; the match to TRBD2 covers 10 bases. The CDR3 runs to 16 residues. Germline V lookup: CDR1 SGHRS, CDR2 YFSETQ. J gave up 0 bases and V 4 bases, and 5 bases lay outside the gene matches.

The CDR3 loop reads CASSSGSANTQYF. The CDR3 DNA reads TGTGCCAGTAGTAGCGGAAGCGCAAATACGCAGTATTTT. The V gene is TRBV19, the J gene TRBJ2-3; no reliable D call. Germline CDR1 is LNHDA and CDR2 is SQIVND (reference sequence). The CDR3 is made up of 13 amino acids. V lost 4 bases and J 7 bases, leaving 12 bases between the germline ends. Full variable domain (rest looked up from reference TRBV19 and TRBJ2-3): DGGITQSPKYLFRKEGQNVTLSCEQNLNHDAMYWYRQDPGQGLRLIYYSQIVNDFQKGDIAEGYSVSREKKESFPLTVTSAQKNPTAFYLCASSSGSANTQYFGPGTRLTVL.

The chain links TRBV5-4 to TRBJ2-5, with D possibly called TRBD1 or TRBD2 (5 bases each). The CDR3 is 14 amino acids. CDR1 and CDR2 from the germline V gene are SGHNT and YYREEE (reference sequence). Trimming pared 3 bases from V and 2 bases from J, leaving 11 bases between. This CDR3 is CASSYWDGQETQYF. The CDR3 DNA reads TGTGCCAGCAGCTACTGGGACGGACAAGAGACCCAGTACTTC.

The gene calls are TRBV5-4 and TRBJ2-7, with a tentative D call TRBD1 (5 bases). Trimming stripped 3 bases from V and 1 base from J, with 8 bases between. The length of the CDR3 is 13 residues. The germline CDR1 and CDR2 sequences are SGHNT and YYREEE (reference sequence). The CDR3 here is CASSSAGSYEQYF. CDR3 coding DNA: TGTGCCAGCAGCTCGGCAGGGTCCTACGAGCAGTACTTC.

This sequence joins TRBV9 and TRBJ1-1; 8 positions match TRBD1. The germline V gene has CDR1 SGDLS and CDR2 YYNGEE. With 2 bases clipped from V and 4 bases from J, the junction kept 4 bases outside the gene matches. The CDR3 is made up of 14 amino acids. The CDR3 DNA reads as TGTGCCAGCAGCGTGCAGGGGGCGGGCACTGAAGCTTTCTTT. Amino acids: CASSVQGAGTEAFF.

V gene TRBV7-9 combines with J gene TRBJ1-2, with D perhaps TRBD1 (5 bases). CDR1 is SEHNR, CDR2 FQNEAQ, per germline (reference sequence). CDR3 size: 14 residues. V was shortened by 4 bases and J by 6 bases, with 15 bases between the two germline ends. Here the CDR3 reads CASSSQARVHGYTF. CDR3 DNA: TGTGCCAGCAGCTCTCAGGCCAGGGTCCATGGCTACACCTTC.

The rearrangement uses TRBV7-9 and TRBJ2-2, with D possibly matching TRBD2 (5 bases). This CDR3 has 12 amino acids. Germline CDR1 SEHNR, CDR2 FQNEAQ (reference sequence). Trimming removed 8 bases from V and 7 bases from J, with 11 bases in between. The CDR3 DNA sequence: TGTGCCAGCCACGAGGGTGGCGGGGAGCTGTTTTTT. Its translation: CASHEGGGELFF.

The V gene is TRBV6-2 or TRBV6-3, the J gene TRBJ2-7; D perhaps matches TRBD1 (6 bases). This CDR3 spans 14 amino acids. Trimming removed 5 bases from V and 1 base from J, with 12 bases in between. Germline lookup yields CDR1 MNHEY and CDR2 SVGEGT. This CDR3 reads CASSLSGQSYEQYF. In DNA, the CDR3 is TGTGCCAGCAGTCTCTCAGGACAGTCCTACGAGCAGTACTTC.

This chain uses TRBV9 with TRBJ2-1; no clear D gene. The CDR3 length is 11 residues. The germline gives CDR1 SGDLS, CDR2 YYNGEE. Trimming shortened V by 7 bases and J by 5 bases, and 7 bases separated the two germline ends. The CDR3 DNA sequence: TGTGCCAGCGGCCCAAACAATGAGCAGTTCTTC. It translates to CASGPNNEQFF. Together with reference TRBV9 and TRBJ2-1, the CDR3 gives the full variable domain: DSGVTQTPKHLITATGQRVTLRCSPRSGDLSVYWYQQSLDQGLQFLIQYYNGEERAKGNILERFSAQQFPDLHSELNLSSLELGDSALYFCASGPNNEQFFGPGTRLTVL.

The chain has TRBV20-1 and TRBJ2-4; a weak D match, TRBD2 (5 bases). Trimming left V 0 bases short and J 8 bases short, with 20 bases between. There are 16 residues in the CDR3. Germline loops: CDR1 DFQATT, CDR2 SNEGSKA (reference sequence). The DNA for the CDR3 is TGCAGTGCTAGAGATACTGGGTCGAGGGCCGGATACATTCAGTACTTC. The encoded protein is CSARDTGSRAGYIQYF.

The rearrangement uses TRBV5-4 and TRBJ2-1; D may be TRBD1 (6 bases). Looked up from germline, CDR1 is SGHNT and CDR2 is YYREEE (reference sequence). The CDR3 spans 13 residues. V lost 6 bases and J lost 5, with 12 bases in between. The CDR3 spells CASTHRVNNEQFF. In DNA, the CDR3 is TGTGCCAGCACCCACAGGGTTAACAATGAGCAGTTCTTC.

CDR3 in DNA: TGTGCCACCAGTGGGGGCCTATACAATGAGCAGTTCTTC. Protein sequence: CATSGGLYNEQFF. The rearrangement joins TRBV24-1 to TRBJ2-1, with D tentatively TRBD1 (5 bases). Per the germline V gene, CDR1 is KGHDR and CDR2 is SFDVKD. V lost 5 bases to trimming and J lost 4 bases, with 8 bases between them. This CDR3 contains 13 residues.

The V call is TRBV14, the J call TRBJ1-6; no reliable D call. The CDR3 loop spans 15 amino acids. V dropped 4 bases and J dropped 0 bases, with 7 bases sitting between them. The germline V gene has CDR1 SGHDN and CDR2 FVKESK. This CDR3 reads CASSRSGSYNSPLHF. The CDR3 DNA is TGTGCCAGCAGCCGTTCGGGCTCCTATAATTCACCCCTCCACTTT.

V is TRBV6-6 and J is TRBJ1-1, with a weak D call TRBD1 (6 bases). CDR1 and CDR2 from the germline V gene are MNHNY and SVGAGI (reference sequence). The V and J ends lost 7 bases and 1 base respectively, with 13 bases between them. The CDR3 consists of 14 residues. As DNA, the CDR3 is TGTGCCAGCATTTCCACGACAGGGAACACTGAAGCTTTCTTT. It codes for CASISTTGNTEAFF.

The CDR3 spells CASSVTGTAETQYF. The CDR3 coding sequence is TGTGCCAGCAGCGTTACCGGGACCGCGGAGACCCAGTACTTC. The chain uses TRBV9 and TRBJ2-5, with D perhaps being TRBD1 or TRBD2 (5 bases each). The CDR3 loop spans 14 amino acids. Germline CDR1 SGDLS, CDR2 YYNGEE. With 2 bases removed from V and 5 bases from J, the gap between germline ends came to 13 bases.

This sequence joins TRBV7-3 and TRBJ2-7, with 9 bases lining up with TRBD2. Germline V gives CDR1 SGHTA, CDR2 FQGTGA. The V gene end was trimmed by 2 bases and the J gene end by 2 bases; junction bases not matched to a gene: 4. CDR3 length: 15 amino acids. CDR3 DNA sequence: TGTGCCAGCAGCTTATCGGCTAGCGGGGCCTACGAGCAGTACTTC. It codes for CASSLSASGAYEQYF.